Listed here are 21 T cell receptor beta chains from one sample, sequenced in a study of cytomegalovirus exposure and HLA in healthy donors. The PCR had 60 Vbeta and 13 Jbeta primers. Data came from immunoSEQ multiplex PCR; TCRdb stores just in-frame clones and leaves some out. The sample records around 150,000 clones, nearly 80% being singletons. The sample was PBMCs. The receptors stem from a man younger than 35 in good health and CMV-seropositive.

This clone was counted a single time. The CDR3 sequence is CSVATSVGEQFF. DNA for the CDR3: TGCAGCGTAGCTACTAGCGTCGGCGAGCAGTTCTTC. The genes are TRBV29-1 and TRBJ2-1, with TRBD2 identical over 7 bases. Trimming removed 6 bases from V and 10 bases from J; junction bases left unmatched: 9. The CDR3 has 12 amino acids. The germline V gene encodes CDR1 SQVTM and CDR2 ANQGSEA.

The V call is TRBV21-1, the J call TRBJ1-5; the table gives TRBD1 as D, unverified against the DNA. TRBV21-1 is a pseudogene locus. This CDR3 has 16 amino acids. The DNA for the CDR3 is TGTGCCAGCAGCAATCTGGACAGGGCAGGGGATCAGCCCCAGCATTTT. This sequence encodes CASSNLDRAGDQPQHF.

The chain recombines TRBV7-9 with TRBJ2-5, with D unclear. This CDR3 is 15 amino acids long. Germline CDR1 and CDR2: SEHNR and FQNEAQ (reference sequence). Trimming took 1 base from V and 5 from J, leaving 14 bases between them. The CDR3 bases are TGTGCCAGCAGCTTAGGATTATCTGTCGGGGAGACCCAGTACTTC. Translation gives CASSLGLSVGETQYF.

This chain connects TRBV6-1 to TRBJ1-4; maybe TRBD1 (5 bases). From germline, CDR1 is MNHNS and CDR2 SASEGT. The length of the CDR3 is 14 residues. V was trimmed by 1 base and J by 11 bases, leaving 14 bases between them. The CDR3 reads CASSEVTGVDKLFF. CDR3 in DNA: TGTGCCAGCAGTGAAGTAACGGGGGTAGACAAACTGTTTTTT.

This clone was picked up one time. CDR3 in DNA: TGTGCCAGCAGCCTAAAAATCGGGGAAACCGGGGAGCTGTTTTTT. It is translated as CASSLKIGETGELFF. The V and J genes are TRBV27 and TRBJ2-2; D is perhaps TRBD2 (5 bases). CDR1 and CDR2 from the germline V gene are MNHEY and SMNVEV (reference sequence). Trimming took off 6 bases at V and 5 bases at J, with 16 bases between the two ends. This CDR3 region has 15 residues.

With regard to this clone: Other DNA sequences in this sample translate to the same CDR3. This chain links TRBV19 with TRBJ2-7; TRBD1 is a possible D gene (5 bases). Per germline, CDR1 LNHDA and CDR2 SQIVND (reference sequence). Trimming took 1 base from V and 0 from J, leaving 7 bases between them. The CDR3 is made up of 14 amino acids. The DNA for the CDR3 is TGTGCCAGTAGTATAGGGGGCAACTCCTACGAGCAGTACTTC. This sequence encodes CASSIGGNSYEQYF.

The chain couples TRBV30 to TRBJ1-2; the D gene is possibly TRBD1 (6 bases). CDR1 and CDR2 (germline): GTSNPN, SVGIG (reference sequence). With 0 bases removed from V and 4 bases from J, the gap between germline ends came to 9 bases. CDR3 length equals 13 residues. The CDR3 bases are TGTGCCTGGAGTGTGACAGGTCGCTATGGCTACACCTTC. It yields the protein CAWSVTGRYGYTF.

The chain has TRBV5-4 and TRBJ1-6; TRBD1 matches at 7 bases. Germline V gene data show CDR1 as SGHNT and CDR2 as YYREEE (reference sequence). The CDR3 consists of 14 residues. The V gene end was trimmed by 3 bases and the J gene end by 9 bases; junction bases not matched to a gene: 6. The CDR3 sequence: CASSSGQLPSPLHF. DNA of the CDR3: TGTGCCAGCAGCTCGGGACAGCTACCTTCACCCCTCCACTTT.

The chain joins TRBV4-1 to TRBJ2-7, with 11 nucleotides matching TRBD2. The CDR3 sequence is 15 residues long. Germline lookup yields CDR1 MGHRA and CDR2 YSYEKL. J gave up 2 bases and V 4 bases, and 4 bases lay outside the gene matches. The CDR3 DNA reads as TGCGCCAGCAGCCTCCTAGCGGGAGGTCCCTACGAGCAGTACTTC. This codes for CASSLLAGGPYEQYF.

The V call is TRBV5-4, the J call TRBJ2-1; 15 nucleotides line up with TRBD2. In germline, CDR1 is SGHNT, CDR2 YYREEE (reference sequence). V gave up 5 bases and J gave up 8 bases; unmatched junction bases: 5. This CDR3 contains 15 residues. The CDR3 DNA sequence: TGTGCCAGCAGGGAGGGACTAGCGGGAGGCCATGAGCAGTTCTTC. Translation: CASREGLAGGHEQFF.

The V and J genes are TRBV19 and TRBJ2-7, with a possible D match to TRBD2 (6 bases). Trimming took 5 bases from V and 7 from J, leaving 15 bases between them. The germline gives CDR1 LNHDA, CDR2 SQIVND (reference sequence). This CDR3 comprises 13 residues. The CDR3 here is CASSAILAGEQYF. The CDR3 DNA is TGTGCCAGTAGTGCAATACTAGCTGGGGAGCAGTACTTC. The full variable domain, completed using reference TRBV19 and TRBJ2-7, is DGGITQSPKYLFRKEGQNVTLSCEQNLNHDAMYWYRQDPGQGLRLIYYSQIVNDFQKGDIAEGYSVSREKKESFPLTVTSAQKNPTAFYLCASSAILAGEQYFGPGTRLTVT.

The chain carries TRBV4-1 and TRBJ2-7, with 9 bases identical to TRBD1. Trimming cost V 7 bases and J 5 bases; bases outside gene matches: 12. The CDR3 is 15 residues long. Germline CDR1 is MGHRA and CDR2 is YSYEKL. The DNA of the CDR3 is TGCGCCAGCACTAGGACACCGGGACAGGGAGACGAGCAGTACTTC. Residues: CASTRTPGQGDEQYF.

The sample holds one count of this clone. The CDR3 DNA sequence: TGCGCCAGCAGCCAGCGGACAGGTTTAAGGGCGGCCCAGTACTTC. Its translation: CASSQRTGLRAAQYF. The chain carries TRBV4-1 and TRBJ2-5, with 7 bases aligning to TRBD1. Germline V gene lookup returns CDR1 MGHRA and CDR2 YSYEKL. This CDR3 is 15 amino acids long. V was pared by 3 bases and J by 9 bases, with 13 bases of the junction left unmatched.

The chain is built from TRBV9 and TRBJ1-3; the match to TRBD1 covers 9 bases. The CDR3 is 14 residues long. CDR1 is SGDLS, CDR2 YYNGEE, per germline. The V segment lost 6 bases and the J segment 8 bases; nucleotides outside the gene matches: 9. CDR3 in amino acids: CASTEGTGFDTIYF. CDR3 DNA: TGTGCCAGCACCGAGGGGACAGGGTTTGACACCATATATTTT.

CDR3 sequence (DNA): TGTGCCAGCAGCCCGGGACAGGGGATTGGAGAGCAGTACTTC. Translating gives CASSPGQGIGEQYF. The chain combines TRBV7-2 with TRBJ2-5, with 10 bases fitting TRBD1. There are 14 residues in the CDR3. With 5 bases clipped from V and 11 bases from J, the junction kept 11 bases outside the gene matches. Germline V CDR1 and CDR2: SGHTA, FQGNSA.

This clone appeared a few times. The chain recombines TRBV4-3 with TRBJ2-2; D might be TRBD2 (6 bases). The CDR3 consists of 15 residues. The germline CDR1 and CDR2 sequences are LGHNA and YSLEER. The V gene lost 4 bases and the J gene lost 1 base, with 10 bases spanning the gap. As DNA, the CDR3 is TGCGCCAGCAGCCTGGGACTTTGGAACACCGGGGAGCTGTTTTTT. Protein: CASSLGLWNTGELFF.

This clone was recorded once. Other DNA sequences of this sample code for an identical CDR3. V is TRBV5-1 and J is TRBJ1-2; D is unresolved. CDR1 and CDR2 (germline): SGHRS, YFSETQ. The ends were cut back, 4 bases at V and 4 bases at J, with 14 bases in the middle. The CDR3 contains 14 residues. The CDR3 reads CASSLAPRSYGYTF. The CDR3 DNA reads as TGCGCCAGCAGCCTGGCCCCCAGAAGCTATGGCTACACCTTC.

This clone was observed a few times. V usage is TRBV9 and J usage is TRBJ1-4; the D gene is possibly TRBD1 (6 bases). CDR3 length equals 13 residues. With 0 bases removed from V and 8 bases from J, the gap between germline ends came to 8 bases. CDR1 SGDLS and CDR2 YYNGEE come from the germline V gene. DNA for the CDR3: TGTGCCAGCAGCGTAGCTACAGGGGAAAAACTGTTTTTT. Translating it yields CASSVATGEKLFF. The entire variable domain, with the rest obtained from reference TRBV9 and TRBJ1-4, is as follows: DSGVTQTPKHLITATGQRVTLRCSPRSGDLSVYWYQQSLDQGLQFLIQYYNGEERAKGNILERFSAQQFPDLHSELNLSSLELGDSALYFCASSVATGEKLFFGSGTQLSVL.

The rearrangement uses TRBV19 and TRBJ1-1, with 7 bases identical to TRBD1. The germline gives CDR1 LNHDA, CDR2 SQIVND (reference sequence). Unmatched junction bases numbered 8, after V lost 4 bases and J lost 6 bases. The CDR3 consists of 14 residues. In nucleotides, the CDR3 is TGTGCCAGTAGTAGCCTACGGGACAGCTCTGAAGCTTTCTTT. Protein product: CASSSLRDSSEAFF.

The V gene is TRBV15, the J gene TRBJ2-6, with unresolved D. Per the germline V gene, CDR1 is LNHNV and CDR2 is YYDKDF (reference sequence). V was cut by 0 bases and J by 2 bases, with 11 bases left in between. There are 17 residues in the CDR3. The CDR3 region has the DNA TGTGCCACCAGCAGAGATAGTGGAGCCCCTGGGGCCAACGTCCTGACTTTC. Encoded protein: CATSRDSGAPGANVLTF.

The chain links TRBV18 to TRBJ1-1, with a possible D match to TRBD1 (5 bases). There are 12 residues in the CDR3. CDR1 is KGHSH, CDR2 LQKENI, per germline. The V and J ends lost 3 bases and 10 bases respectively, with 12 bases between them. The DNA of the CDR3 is TGTGCCAGCTCACCGGTAGGGGTGGTAGCTTTCTTT. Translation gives CASSPVGVVAFF.